Detailed here is one T cell receptor beta chain. Its antigen is still unknown. The sample is drawn from a study of shared clonotypes between healthy human individuals. For the study at large: Three plates were used per donor for CD4 naive, three for CD4 memory, two for CD8 naive and one for CD8 memory. Whole-study results and caveats: Deeper or shallower sequencing was expected to change how clonotypes are shared among donors.

Study donors comprised healthy, HIV-negative adults devoid of recent acute infection or vaccination. TCRdb's copy holds only in-frame clones and misses some; the assay was immunoSEQ multiplex PCR. The sample contains about a million clones, 60% to 80% of which appear only once. Sequenced: memory CD4+ T cells from PBMCs. Subset reported: CD45RA-negative fraction. This receptor was identified in a man aged 18 to 30 in good health. Some clones in this sample may be carry-over from other donors' samples.

The CDR3: CASSLRGNSYEQYF. The CDR3 region has the DNA TGTGCCAGCAGCTTACGCGGGAACTCCTACGAGCAGTACTTC. V usage is TRBV7-3 and J usage is TRBJ2-7, with D perhaps matching TRBD2 (6 bases). There are 14 residues in the CDR3. Looked up from germline, CDR1 is SGHTA and CDR2 is FQGTGA. The germline V and J ends were trimmed by 2 bases and 0 bases, with 8 bases remaining between them.